This T cell receptor beta chain is drawn from a study of cytomegalovirus exposure and HLA in healthy donors. The study, taken as a whole, reports: Later work showed greater clonal expansion in HLA-associated TCR beta chains than in equally common others. Most of the TCR beta V segments (in an earlier analysis) were productive either about 87% or about 30% of the time.

As regards this clone: The antigen remains unidentified.

The CDR3 covers 15 residues. Germline V gene data show CDR1 as MNHEY and CDR2 as SVGAGI. Germline trimming cut 5 bases from V and 6 bases from J; bases unmatched to any gene: 5. PCR primers comprised 60 Vbeta and 13 Jbeta primers. Per the original data handling: Unique TCR beta chains totaled about 78 million in a later count, with approximately 11 million of them shared. Only in-frame clones appear in the TCRdb table, and some are missing; sequencing was by immunoSEQ multiplex PCR. V and J calls plus clone size are reproduced from that table; the DNA served to infer D and trimming. Among approximately 180,000 clones listed, roughly 80% were seen once.

This TCR derives from a man under 40 in good health and CMV-seropositive. The chain has TRBV6-5 and TRBJ2-2, with 11 positions matching TRBD2. Sequencing was performed on PBMCs. CDR3 region: CASSPLAGGSGELFF. CDR3 bases: TGTGCCAGCAGTCCTCTAGCGGGGGGCTCCGGGGAGCTGTTTTTT.